Each of the 3 T cell receptor beta chains below was sequenced from the same sample in a study of cytomegalovirus exposure and HLA in healthy donors. 13 Jbeta primers and 60 Vbeta primers were used for the PCR. Sequencing used immunoSEQ multiplex PCR; TCRdb keeps in-frame clones, though not all of them. Of roughly 160,000 clones detected, 80% to 90% appear once; the ten largest clones hold about 9.3%. The specimen was PBMCs. The source is a man between 18 and 29 years old in good health and CMV-seropositive.

CDR3 region: CASSQGQGVETQYF. The CDR3 DNA is TGCGCCAGCAGCCAAGGACAGGGTGTAGAGACCCAGTACTTC. This rearrangement joins TRBV4-3 to TRBJ2-5; 7 bases are a match to TRBD1. CDR1 LGHNA and CDR2 YSLEER come from the germline V gene. With 1 base clipped from V and 4 bases from J, the junction kept 3 bases outside the gene matches. The CDR3 extends over 14 amino acids.

This clone was seen only once. The rearrangement links TRBV11-2 to TRBJ1-1; D call uncertain. This CDR3 spans 12 amino acids. Germline loops: CDR1 SGHAT, CDR2 FQNNGV. V dropped 1 base and J dropped 8 bases, with 8 bases sitting between them. The CDR3 loop is CASSLVGMEAFF. In DNA, the CDR3 is TGTGCCAGCAGCTTAGTCGGGATGGAAGCTTTCTTT.

The genes are TRBV28 and TRBJ1-1; D remains ambiguous. The CDR3 sequence is 16 residues long. Germline V lookup: CDR1 MDHEN, CDR2 SYDVKM. The ends were cut back, 3 bases at V and 2 bases at J, with 16 bases in the middle. The DNA for the CDR3 is TGTGCCAGCAGTTTCAGGAGGCCAGGTATTAACACTGAAGCTTTCTTT. It encodes CASSFRRPGINTEAFF.